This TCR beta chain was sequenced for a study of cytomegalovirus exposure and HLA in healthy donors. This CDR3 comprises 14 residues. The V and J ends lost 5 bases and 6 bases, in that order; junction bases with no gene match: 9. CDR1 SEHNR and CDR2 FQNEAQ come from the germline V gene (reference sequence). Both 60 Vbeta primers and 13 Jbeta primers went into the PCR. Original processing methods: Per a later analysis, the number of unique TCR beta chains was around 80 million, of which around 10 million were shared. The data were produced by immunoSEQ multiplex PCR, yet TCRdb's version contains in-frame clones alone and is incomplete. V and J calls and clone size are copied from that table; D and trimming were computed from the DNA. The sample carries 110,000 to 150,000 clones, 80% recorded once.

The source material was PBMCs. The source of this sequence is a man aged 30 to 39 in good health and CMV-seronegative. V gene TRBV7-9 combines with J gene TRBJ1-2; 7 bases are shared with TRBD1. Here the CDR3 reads CASSPLTGTHGYTF. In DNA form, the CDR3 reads TGTGCCAGCAGCCCCCTGACAGGGACCCATGGCTACACCTTC.